The T cell receptor (beta chain) described here comes from a study of CD8 T cells in ankylosing spondylitis. The CDR3 is made up of 15 amino acids. Germline V lookup: CDR1 SEHNR, CDR2 FQNEAQ (reference sequence). The junction had 9 bases not matched to a gene; V was cut back by 5 bases and J by 8 bases. The study, taken as a whole, reports: Prior literature has documented some motif variants in synovial fluid and blood from reactive arthritis. Significantly higher representation of disease-linked clones was reported for matched ankylosing spondylitis synovial fluid. Seemingly characteristic of ankylosing spondylitis blood was a TCR beta motif consisting of eight highly homologous variants.

Using its own MiXCR run on the 5' RACE reads, TCRdb lists one record per CDR3 protein. The sample has 30,000 to 40,000 distinct CDR3 sequences, around a tenth seen once. This clonotype was seen at least ten times. What it recognizes is unknown. The rearrangement links TRBV7-9 to TRBJ2-1; 10 positions agree with TRBD1. Material: blood, either unsorted or a sorted T cell fraction (not recorded which). The TCR comes from a male donor with ankylosing spondylitis or in good health (not recorded which). As DNA, the CDR3 is TGTGCCAGCAGCCTGACAGGGGGCAAGGGAGATGAGCAGTTCTTC. This sequence encodes CASSLTGGKGDEQFF.